The 26 T cell receptor beta chains below were found in one sample sequenced in a study of shared clonotypes between healthy human individuals. TCRdb's copy holds only in-frame clones and misses some; the assay was immunoSEQ multiplex PCR. Among fewer than 850,000 clones listed, around 72% were seen once. The specimen was memory CD4+ T cells sorted from blood. Subset described: CD45RA-negative fraction. These TCRs come from a woman aged 30 to 39 in good health.

This clone has a handful of counts. This rearrangement joins TRBV28 to TRBJ1-5; 8 bases are shared with TRBD1. The CDR3 covers 17 residues. Germline V gene lookup returns CDR1 MDHEN and CDR2 SYDVKM. Losses at the gene ends were 10 bases for V and 2 bases for J; bases not matched to a gene: 16. The CDR3 DNA follows: TGTGCCACCAATCTACCGACAGGGGTGTTAGGCAATCAGCCCCAGCATTTT. Its translation: CATNLPTGVLGNQPQHF.

This sequence joins TRBV2 and TRBJ2-3; 7 positions match TRBD2. The CDR3 covers 14 residues. V shed 6 bases and J 3 bases; nucleotides not matched to a gene: 6. Germline CDR1 and CDR2: SNHLY and FYNNEI. The CDR3 protein is CASRKAGVTDTQYF. The CDR3 nucleotides read TGTGCCAGCAGGAAGGCGGGAGTGACAGATACGCAGTATTTT.

In this sample, this clone turned up many times. The chain employs TRBV28 and TRBJ2-7; tentative D call: TRBD2 (5 bases). CDR1 and CDR2 from the germline V gene are MDHEN and SYDVKM. This CDR3 spans 13 amino acids. With 4 bases removed from V and 3 bases from J, the gap between germline ends came to 10 bases. CDR3 residues: CASSSGVVYEQYF. The CDR3 DNA follows: TGTGCCAGCAGTTCCGGGGTGGTCTACGAGCAGTACTTC. The variable domain in full, completed from reference TRBV28 and TRBJ2-7, reads DVKVTQSSRYLVKRTGEKVFLECVQDMDHENMFWYRQDPGLGLRLIYFSYDVKMKEKGDIPEGYSVSREKKERFSLILESASTNQTSMYLCASSSGVVYEQYFGPGTRLTVT.

The chain links TRBV30 to TRBJ2-5; possibly TRBD1 for D (5 bases). The J call may be mistaken, given a closer DNA end match to TRBJ2-7. The CDR3 is made up of 13 amino acids. CDR1 is GTSNPN, CDR2 SVGIG, per germline (reference sequence). The CDR3 DNA reads TGTGCCTGGAGGTTTCGACAGAACTACGAGCAGTACTTC. Residues: CAWRFRQNYEQYF.

This chain joins TRBV27 and TRBJ1-2; 9 bases are a match to TRBD1. The CDR3 is 16 amino acids. V shed 4 bases and J 3 bases; nucleotides not matched to a gene: 9. Germline V gives CDR1 MNHEY, CDR2 SMNVEV (reference sequence). CDR3 bases: TGTGCCAGCAGTTGGGACAGGGATGGCGGCTACTATGGCTACACCTTC. It yields the protein CASSWDRDGGYYGYTF.

The chain has TRBV19 and TRBJ1-2; D unresolved. With 3 bases removed from V and 4 bases from J, the gap between germline ends came to 9 bases. The CDR3 extends over 13 amino acids. Germline CDR1 and CDR2: LNHDA and SQIVND (reference sequence). The CDR3 region has the DNA TGTGCCAGTAGTATTGGCGGCTTCTATGGCTACACCTTC. Its translation: CASSIGGFYGYTF. The variable domain in full, completed from reference TRBV19 and TRBJ1-2, reads DGGITQSPKYLFRKEGQNVTLSCEQNLNHDAMYWYRQDPGQGLRLIYYSQIVNDFQKGDIAEGYSVSREKKESFPLTVTSAQKNPTAFYLCASSIGGFYGYTFGSGTRLTVV.

The chain links TRBV11-2 to TRBJ2-3; TRBD2 matches at 7 bases. The CDR3 sequence is 15 residues long. Germline CDR1 and CDR2: SGHAT and FQNNGV. The J segment lost 4 bases and the V segment lost 1 base, leaving 5 bases of the junction unmatched. CDR3 protein: CASSLGGGRSDTQYF. As DNA, the CDR3 is TGTGCCAGCAGCTTAGGAGGCGGGAGATCAGATACGCAGTATTTT.

The chain is built from TRBV7-3 and TRBJ2-5, with D hard to call. V was pared by 5 bases and J by 4 bases, with 5 bases between. Germline V lookup: CDR1 SGHTA, CDR2 FQGTGA. The CDR3 is made up of 11 amino acids. As DNA, the CDR3 is TGTGCCAGCAGCGATTCAGAGACCCAGTACTTC. Translating gives CASSDSETQYF.

This sequence joins TRBV7-9 and TRBJ2-7; TRBD1 agrees at 10 bases. Per germline, CDR1 SEHNR and CDR2 FQNEAQ (reference sequence). The CDR3 contains 15 residues. Trimming at V came to 5 bases and at J to 5 bases, leaving 9 bases not matched to a gene. CDR3 region: CASSDRDRGQHEQYF. CDR3 DNA sequence: TGTGCCAGCAGCGACCGGGACAGGGGTCAACACGAGCAGTACTTC.

The chain carries TRBV28 and TRBJ2-7, with 9 positions matching TRBD2. Trimming cost V 3 bases and J 5 bases; bases outside gene matches: 8. The CDR3 spans 15 residues. The germline gives CDR1 MDHEN, CDR2 SYDVKM. The CDR3 loop reads CASSFSPSGMNEQYF. In DNA, the CDR3 is TGTGCCAGCAGTTTCTCCCCTAGCGGGATGAACGAGCAGTACTTC.

This clone came up a few times. This chain uses TRBV2 with TRBJ1-1; D is unresolved. CDR1 is SNHLY, CDR2 FYNNEI, per germline. Trimming cost V 3 bases and J 1 base, with 9 bases left between them. The CDR3 contains 14 residues. As DNA, the CDR3 is TGTGCCAGCAGTGATGAGCGGTCGAACACTGAAGCTTTCTTT. This translates into CASSDERSNTEAFF.

This chain links TRBV18 with TRBJ1-3, with 7 bases lining up with TRBD1. The CDR3 loop spans 15 amino acids. Per germline, CDR1 KGHSH and CDR2 LQKENI. V lost 5 bases, J lost 0 bases, and 4 bases stayed unmatched. The CDR3 loop reads CASSAGTDSGNTIYF. In DNA, the CDR3 is TGTGCCAGCTCAGCAGGGACAGACTCTGGAAACACCATATATTTT.

V is TRBV7-9 and J is TRBJ2-2, with 9 positions matching TRBD2. In germline, CDR1 is SEHNR, CDR2 FQNEAQ (reference sequence). This CDR3 is 18 amino acids long. V dropped 2 bases and J dropped 6; count of bases not matched to a gene: 13. CDR3: CASSLPGVVAGVPGELFF. CDR3 sequence (DNA): TGTGCCAGCAGCTTACCCGGTGTGGTAGCGGGAGTTCCCGGGGAGCTGTTTTTT.

The J gene is TRBJ2-7, the V gene TRBV6-5, with 9 bases matching TRBD2. The CDR3 is 15 residues long. From germline, CDR1 is MNHEY and CDR2 SVGAGI. The V gene end was trimmed by 6 bases and the J gene end by 1 base; junction bases not matched to a gene: 7. The CDR3 DNA reads as TGTGCCAGCAGCCAACCGGGACTAGCATCCTACGAGCAGTACTTC. Translated: CASSQPGLASYEQYF.

There are a few counts of this clone. The chain carries TRBV5-4 and TRBJ2-7, with D uncertain. Per germline, CDR1 SGHNT and CDR2 YYREEE (reference sequence). V lost 0 bases to trimming and J lost 2 bases, with 6 bases between them. CDR3 length: 13 amino acids. The CDR3 DNA is TGTGCCAGCAGCTTGGTGCATACCTACGAGCAGTACTTC. This encodes CASSLVHTYEQYF.

The chain couples TRBV28 to TRBJ1-2; TRBD1 is a possible D gene (6 bases). This CDR3 contains 15 residues. V was cut by 2 bases and J by 4 bases, with 14 bases left in between. The germline gives CDR1 MDHEN, CDR2 SYDVKM. The CDR3 DNA is TGTGCCAGCAGTTTAGGACAGCCTAATTTCTATGGCTACACCTTC. Protein sequence: CASSLGQPNFYGYTF.

V is TRBV7-9 and J is TRBJ1-3; D unresolved. CDR3 length equals 13 residues. The germline V gene encodes CDR1 SEHNR and CDR2 FQNEAQ (reference sequence). Trimming removed 8 bases at V and 2 bases at J, with 10 bases between. The CDR3 reads CASQSEPGNTIYF. CDR3 in DNA: TGTGCCAGCCAATCGGAGCCTGGAAACACCATATATTTT.

The chain combines TRBV18 with TRBJ1-1, with TRBD1 matching over 8 bases. Germline CDR1 reads KGHSH; CDR2 reads LQKENI. CDR3 length equals 16 residues. The junction had 8 bases not matched to a gene; V was cut back by 2 bases and J by 3 bases. The CDR3 reads CASSPRTGLGDTEAFF. CDR3 bases: TGTGCCAGCTCACCAAGGACAGGGCTAGGGGACACTGAAGCTTTCTTT.

The V and J genes are TRBV9 and TRBJ2-1, with 8 bases lining up with TRBD2. CDR1 and CDR2 (germline): SGDLS, YYNGEE. The CDR3 is made up of 16 amino acids. Trimming cost V 4 bases and J 4 bases; bases outside gene matches: 10. CDR3 protein: CASSLEDGRVYNEQFF. CDR3 DNA sequence: TGTGCCAGCAGCTTAGAAGACGGGAGGGTGTACAATGAGCAGTTCTTC.

The gene calls are TRBV25-1 and TRBJ2-5; D possibly matches TRBD1 or TRBD2 (5 bases each). The germline V gene encodes CDR1 MGHDK and CDR2 SYGVNS. The ends were cut back, 4 bases at V and 0 bases at J, with 21 bases in the middle. The CDR3 is 18 amino acids. The CDR3 DNA follows: TGTGCCAGCAGTGCCGAGTGGCGGTTGGGGGTCAACCAAGAGACCCAGTACTTC. This codes for CASSAEWRLGVNQETQYF.

The chain uses TRBV2 and TRBJ2-1, with a weak D call TRBD2 (5 bases). CDR1 is SNHLY, CDR2 FYNNEI, per germline. V gave up 4 bases and J gave up 3 bases, with 10 bases separating them. The length of the CDR3 is 14 residues. CDR3 sequence (DNA): TGTGCCAGCAGTGGGCAGCGGAGCTACAATGAGCAGTTCTTC. Translation: CASSGQRSYNEQFF.

The rearrangement uses TRBV2 and TRBJ1-5; 7 bases agree with TRBD1. The CDR3 is 13 residues long. Trimming cost V 7 bases and J 6 bases; bases outside gene matches: 6. The germline V gene encodes CDR1 SNHLY and CDR2 FYNNEI. The CDR3 coding sequence is TGTGCCAGCATGATACAGGGGTCTCAGCCCCAGCATTTT. Protein sequence: CASMIQGSQPQHF.

The rearrangement links TRBV1 to TRBJ1-5. TRBV1 is a pseudogene. The CDR3 length is 17 residues. The CDR3 DNA reads TGCACCAGCAGCCAAGATTATTCTTATTTTAGAATTGGGCCCCAGCATTTT. It translates to CTSSQDYSYFRIGPQHF.

This clone was seen just once. This chain joins TRBV12-2 and TRBJ2-5; TRBD2 is the table's D call, not checked against the DNA. TRBV12-2 is classified as a pseudogene. The CDR3 has 16 residues. CDR3 residues: CASRFSSGRYQETQYF. The CDR3 DNA reads TGTGCAAGTCGCTTCTCTAGCGGGAGATACCAAGAGACCCAGTACTTC.

The chain joins TRBV19 to TRBJ2-7, with TRBD1 matching over 7 bases. Trimming took 6 bases from V and 3 from J; bases not matched to a gene: 11. The CDR3 has 15 residues. The germline gives CDR1 LNHDA, CDR2 SQIVND (reference sequence). In DNA form, the CDR3 reads TGTGCCAGTAGCACCGGACAGGTACGGATCTACGAGCAGTACTTC. Amino acids: CASSTGQVRIYEQYF. Full variable domain (outside the CDR3, taken from reference TRBV19 and TRBJ2-7): DGGITQSPKYLFRKEGQNVTLSCEQNLNHDAMYWYRQDPGQGLRLIYYSQIVNDFQKGDIAEGYSVSREKKESFPLTVTSAQKNPTAFYLCASSTGQVRIYEQYFGPGTRLTVT.

This chain connects TRBV19 to TRBJ1-1; D unresolved. CDR1 and CDR2 from the germline V gene are LNHDA and SQIVND (reference sequence). V lost 6 bases and J 0 bases, leaving 14 bases between the germline ends. The CDR3 consists of 15 residues. The CDR3 bases are TGTGCCAGTAGGGCAGAGGCGGTGGTGAACACTGAAGCTTTCTTT. Translating gives CASRAEAVVNTEAFF.